The clone carrying this T cell receptor (beta chain) showed up many times. The data were taken from a study of early T cells in non-severe SARS-CoV-2 infection. Between the trimmed V and J ends, which lost 2 bases and 1 base, there was a span of 14 bases. CDR1 and CDR2 (germline): MNHEY, SVGAGI. The CDR3 has 16 residues. Via MiXCR, TCRdb re-called the 5' RACE reads, giving one row per CDR3 protein. The table has tens of thousands of distinct CDR3 sequences, roughly an eighth seen once. The rearrangement links TRBV6-5 to TRBJ1-1; D unclear. The receptor was derived from an adult who was a healthcare worker with PCR-confirmed SARS-CoV-2 infection or an uninfected control (not recorded which). The sample consisted of whole blood. The CDR3 DNA reads as TGTGCCAGCAGTTACAGTTGGGCCCCTACGAACACTGAAGCTTTCTTT. It yields the protein CASSYSWAPTNTEAFF.